This T cell receptor (beta chain) was captured in a study of cytomegalovirus exposure and HLA in healthy donors. Looked up from germline, CDR1 is SGHRS and CDR2 is YFSETQ. The CDR3 loop spans 15 amino acids. The V gene end was trimmed by 4 bases and the J gene end by 6 bases; junction bases not matched to a gene: 9. Study results and limitations: Cytomegalovirus status, reportedly, was diagnosed with high specificity and sensitivity by the classifier.

Each donor's status was that of a healthy bone marrow donor. A remark on this clone: Its target is unknown.

60 Vbeta and 13 Jbeta primers were used in PCR. TCRdb keeps only in-frame clones here, not all; method: immunoSEQ multiplex PCR. The table gives 150,000 to 200,000 clones; the top ten clones make up 0.7% to 0.8% of it. The chain has TRBV5-1 and TRBJ2-7, with 11 bases aligning to TRBD1. The sequence came from a woman under 30 in good health and CMV-seropositive. The source material was PBMCs. In nucleotides, the CDR3 is TGCGCCAGCAGCCCGGCCGGGACAGGGGGTCGCGAGCAGTACTTC. Protein product: CASSPAGTGGREQYF.